Described below is a single TCR beta chain sequence and its context. This record comes from a study of blood T cell repertoires in COVID-19. About the study: The samples span acute and convalescent COVID-19 from the United States, Italy and Spain.

Assay used: immunoSEQ multiplex PCR; TCRdb lists only in-frame clones, some missing. This sample has roughly 96,000 clones, with about 80% found just once. Germline V gives CDR1 SGHTA, CDR2 FQGNSA. The V and J ends lost 4 bases and 4 bases respectively, with 19 bases between them. The CDR3 loop spans 16 amino acids. V usage is TRBV7-2 and J usage is TRBJ2-5, with D perhaps matching TRBD2 (6 bases). Source material: peripheral blood. The sequence came from a man in his 60s with acute or convalescent COVID-19. The CDR3 bases are TGTGCCAGCAGCTACAAGAACTCTAGCGTACGAGAGACCCAGTACTTC. Residues: CASSYKNSSVRETQYF.